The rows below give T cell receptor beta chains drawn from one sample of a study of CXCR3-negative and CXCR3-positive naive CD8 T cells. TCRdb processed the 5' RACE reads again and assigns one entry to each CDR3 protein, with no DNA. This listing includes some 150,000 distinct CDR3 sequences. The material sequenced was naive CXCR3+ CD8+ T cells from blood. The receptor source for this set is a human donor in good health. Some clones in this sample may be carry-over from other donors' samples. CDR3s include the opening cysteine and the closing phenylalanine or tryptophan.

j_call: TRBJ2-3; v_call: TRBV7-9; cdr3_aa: CASSPLTSGRDTQYF
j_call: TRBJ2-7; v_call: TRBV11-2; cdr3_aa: CASGTGLYEQYF
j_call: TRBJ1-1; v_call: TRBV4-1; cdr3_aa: CASSLLSRVPEAFF
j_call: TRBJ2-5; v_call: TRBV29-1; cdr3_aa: CSVEDFWNESETQYF
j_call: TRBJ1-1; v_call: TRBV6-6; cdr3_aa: CASSYSLEWTTPFTEAFF
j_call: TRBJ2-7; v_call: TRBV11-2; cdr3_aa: CASSHGRGTPYEQYF
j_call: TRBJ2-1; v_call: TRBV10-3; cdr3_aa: CAATGSYNEQFF
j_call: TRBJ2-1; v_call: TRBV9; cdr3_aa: CASSELGGTNEQFF
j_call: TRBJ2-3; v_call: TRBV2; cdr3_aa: CASSEKRALSTDTQYF
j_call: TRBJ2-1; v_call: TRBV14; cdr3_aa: CASQGQPGYEQFF
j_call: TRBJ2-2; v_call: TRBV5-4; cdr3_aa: CASSLVGSTGELFF
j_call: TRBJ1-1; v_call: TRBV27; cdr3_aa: CASQTTGTVNTEAFF
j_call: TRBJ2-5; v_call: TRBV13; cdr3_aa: CASSFTSGRETQYF
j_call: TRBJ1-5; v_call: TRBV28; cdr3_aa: CASSLKTGGYQYSNQPQHF
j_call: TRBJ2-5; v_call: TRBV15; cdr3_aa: CATSRVGLETQYF
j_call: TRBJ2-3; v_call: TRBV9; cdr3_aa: CASRGTSTDTQYF
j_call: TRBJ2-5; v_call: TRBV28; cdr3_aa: CASSWPGAGLETQYF
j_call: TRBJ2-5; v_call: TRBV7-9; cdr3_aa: CASSHLILDRPQETQYF
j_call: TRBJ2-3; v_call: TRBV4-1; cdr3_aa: CASSRSTLDDTQYF
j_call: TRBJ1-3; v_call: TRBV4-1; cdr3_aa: CASSQGAPGQVSGNTIYF
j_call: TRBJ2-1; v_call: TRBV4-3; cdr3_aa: CASSQDGSYSEQFF
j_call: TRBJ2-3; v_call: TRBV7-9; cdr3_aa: CASSWDSRTSTDTQYF
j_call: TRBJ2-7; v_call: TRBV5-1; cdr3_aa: CASSLDPGEDEQYF
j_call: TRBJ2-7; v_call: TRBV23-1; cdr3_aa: CASSPEGGYEQYF
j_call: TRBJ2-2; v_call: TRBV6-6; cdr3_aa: CASSYFNLILAGAGELFF
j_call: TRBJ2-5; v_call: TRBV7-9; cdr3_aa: CASSSTGGGETQYF
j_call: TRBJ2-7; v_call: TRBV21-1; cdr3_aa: CASSTPTTGNSYEQYF
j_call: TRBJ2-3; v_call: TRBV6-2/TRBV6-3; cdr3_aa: CASSYTGELSLRDTDTQYF
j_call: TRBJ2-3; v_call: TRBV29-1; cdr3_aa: CSASNQGGQSTDTQYF
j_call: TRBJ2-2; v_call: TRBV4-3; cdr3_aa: CASSQDLGGATGELFF
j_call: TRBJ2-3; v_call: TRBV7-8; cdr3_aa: CASSLWVSPGDTQYF
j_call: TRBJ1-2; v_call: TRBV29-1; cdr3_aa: CSVEGDPNYGYTF
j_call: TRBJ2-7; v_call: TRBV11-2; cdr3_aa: CASSPSPVDEQYF
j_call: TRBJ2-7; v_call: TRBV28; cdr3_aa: CASSPGVVGNSPYEQYF
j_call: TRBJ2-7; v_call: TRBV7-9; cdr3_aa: CASSLGSGTGQYF
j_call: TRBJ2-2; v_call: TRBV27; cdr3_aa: CASSLGRYTGELFF
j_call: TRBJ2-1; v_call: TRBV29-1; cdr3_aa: CSVEGSLGEEPSNEQFF
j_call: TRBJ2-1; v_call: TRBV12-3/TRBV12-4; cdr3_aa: CASSHGAFGSYNEQFF
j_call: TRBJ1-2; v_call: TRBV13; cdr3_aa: CASSPGGEEDGYTF
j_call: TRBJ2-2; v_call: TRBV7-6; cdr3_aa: CASSLAIGSTNTGELFF
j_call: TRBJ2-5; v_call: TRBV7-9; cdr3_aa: CASSLVGEETQYF
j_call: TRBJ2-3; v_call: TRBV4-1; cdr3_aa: CASRSGVSDTQYF
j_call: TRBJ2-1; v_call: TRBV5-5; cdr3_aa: CASSPGRLAAYNEQFF
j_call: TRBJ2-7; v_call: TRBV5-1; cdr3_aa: CASSLVTGGYEQYF
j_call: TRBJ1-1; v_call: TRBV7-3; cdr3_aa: CASSQNSGGARNTEAFF
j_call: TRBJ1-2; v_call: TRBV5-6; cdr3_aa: CASNPGGIVNYGYTF
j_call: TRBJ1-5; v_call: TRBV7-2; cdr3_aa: CASSLEGGLGNQPQHF
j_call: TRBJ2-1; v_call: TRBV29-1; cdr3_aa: CSGLGLSYNEQFF
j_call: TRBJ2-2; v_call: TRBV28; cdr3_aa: CASSFSETSKPHPGELFF
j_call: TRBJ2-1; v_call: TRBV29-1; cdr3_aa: CSGDTGLMNNEQFF
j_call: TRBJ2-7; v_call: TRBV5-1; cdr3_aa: CASSFGQGGEQYF
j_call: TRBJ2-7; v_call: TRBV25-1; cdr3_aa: CASSEDSYYSYEQYF